This note documents a single T cell receptor beta chain sequence. One end of the junction is discordant with germline, which a read error may explain. Through a sample-barcoded 5' primer and a J-beta primer mix, a second PCR was run for roughly 6 to 12 cycles. Individual samples furnished no less than 3 million CDR3-containing paired-end reads apiece. TCRdb re-derived calls from the 5' RACE reads in MiXCR, one entry per CDR3 protein. Of about 1.8 million distinct CDR3 sequences listed, around half are singletons. The CDR3 totals 14 residues. The V gene's germline CDR1 is MNHEY and CDR2 SVGEGT. This entry is derived from a study of blood T cells in healthy people across ages. Extractions gave at least 5.5 micrograms of total RNA per sample.

The TCR originated in a woman aged 40 to 49 in good health. The V gene is TRBV6-2 or TRBV6-3, the J gene TRBJ1-2; no reliable D call. The sequenced sample was blood. The CDR3 nucleotides read TGTGCCAGCAGTGACTCTGGAGTTAACTATGGCTACACCTTC. Its protein is CASSDSGVNYGYTF.